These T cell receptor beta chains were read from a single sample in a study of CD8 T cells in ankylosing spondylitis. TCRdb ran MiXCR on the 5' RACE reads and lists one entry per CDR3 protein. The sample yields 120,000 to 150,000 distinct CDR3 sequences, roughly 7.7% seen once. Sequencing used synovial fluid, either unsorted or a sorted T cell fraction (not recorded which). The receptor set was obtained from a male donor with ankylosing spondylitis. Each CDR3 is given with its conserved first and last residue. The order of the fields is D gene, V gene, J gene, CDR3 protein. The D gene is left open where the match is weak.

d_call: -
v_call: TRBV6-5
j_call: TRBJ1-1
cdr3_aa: CASSYSRAALKGAEAFF

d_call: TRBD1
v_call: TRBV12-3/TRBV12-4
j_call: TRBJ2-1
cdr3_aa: CASSPQGVGEFF

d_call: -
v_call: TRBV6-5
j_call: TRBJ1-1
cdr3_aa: CASSYPKEGQVGSGMQAFF

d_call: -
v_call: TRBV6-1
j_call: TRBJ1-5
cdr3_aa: CASRRTPEQPQHF

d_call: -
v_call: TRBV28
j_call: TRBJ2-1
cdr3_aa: CASSAGQGGYNEQFF

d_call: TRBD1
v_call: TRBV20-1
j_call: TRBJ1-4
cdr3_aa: CSARETGGAGEKLFF

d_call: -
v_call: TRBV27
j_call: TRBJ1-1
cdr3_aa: CASSPLPGYTEAFF

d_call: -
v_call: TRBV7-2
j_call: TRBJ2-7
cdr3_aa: CASSLYQLHEQYF

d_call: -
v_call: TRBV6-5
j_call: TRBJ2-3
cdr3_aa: CASSDTRLSPDTQYF

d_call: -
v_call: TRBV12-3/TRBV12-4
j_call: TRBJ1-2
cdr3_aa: CASSLGLYYGYTF

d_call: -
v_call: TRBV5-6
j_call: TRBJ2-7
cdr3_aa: CASSLVRNEAYEQYF

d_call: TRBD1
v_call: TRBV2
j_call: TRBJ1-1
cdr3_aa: CASSGTGGIGTEAFF

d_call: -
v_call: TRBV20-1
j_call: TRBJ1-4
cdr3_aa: CSAFNPSEKLFF

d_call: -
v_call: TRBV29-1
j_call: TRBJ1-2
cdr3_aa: CSVEGYRTVGYTF

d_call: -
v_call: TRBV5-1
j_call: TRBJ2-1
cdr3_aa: CASSPVGSSYNEQFF

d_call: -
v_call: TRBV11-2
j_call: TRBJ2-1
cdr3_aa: CASSPRGDGGEQFF